The present T cell receptor beta chain was sequenced within a study of cytomegalovirus exposure and HLA in healthy donors. Study-wide background: Approximately 180 million T cells yielded 100 million to 130 million unique TCR beta sequences, as an earlier analysis found. Study observations and caveats: Most observed TCR sequences were rare, whereas some public TCRs were detected in many donors.

Use of 60 Vbeta and 13 Jbeta primers characterized the PCR. The data were produced by immunoSEQ multiplex PCR, yet TCRdb's version contains in-frame clones alone and is incomplete. The sample gives 190,000 or so clones, 70% to 80% of which show up once; approximately 0.39% is in the top ten. The CDR3 runs to 15 residues. The V end lost 5 bases, the J end lost 2 bases, and 15 bases lay between the germline ends. Germline assignment: CDR1 SGHTA and CDR2 FQGTGA. As for this clone: What it binds is unknown.

The chain links TRBV7-3 to TRBJ2-5, with a tentative D call TRBD2 (6 bases). The TCR sequence derives from a male donor in good health and CMV-seropositive. Sequencing input: PBMCs. The CDR3 region is CASSPSANLQETQYF. Here the CDR3 DNA reads TGTGCCAGCAGCCCTAGCGCTAACCTACAAGAGACCCAGTACTTC.